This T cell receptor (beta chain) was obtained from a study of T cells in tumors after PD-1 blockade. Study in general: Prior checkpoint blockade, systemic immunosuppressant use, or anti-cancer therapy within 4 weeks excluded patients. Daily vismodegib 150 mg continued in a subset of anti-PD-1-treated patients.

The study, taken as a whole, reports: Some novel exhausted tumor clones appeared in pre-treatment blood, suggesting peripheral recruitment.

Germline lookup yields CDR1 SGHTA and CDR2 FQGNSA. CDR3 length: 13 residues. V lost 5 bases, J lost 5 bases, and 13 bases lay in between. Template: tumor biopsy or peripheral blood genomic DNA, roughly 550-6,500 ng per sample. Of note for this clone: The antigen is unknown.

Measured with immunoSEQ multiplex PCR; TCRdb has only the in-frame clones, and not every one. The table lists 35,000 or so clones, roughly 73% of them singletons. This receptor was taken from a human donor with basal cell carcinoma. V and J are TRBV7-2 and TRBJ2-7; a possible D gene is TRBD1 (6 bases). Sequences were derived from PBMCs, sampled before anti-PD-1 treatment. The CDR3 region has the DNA TGTGCCAGCAGCCCCAGGGGTCTCGACGAGCAGTACTTC. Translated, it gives CASSPRGLDEQYF. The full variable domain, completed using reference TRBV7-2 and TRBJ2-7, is GAGVSQSPSNKVTEKGKDVELRCDPISGHTALYWYRQSLGQGLEFLIYFQGNSAPDKSGLPSDRFSAERTGGSVSTLTIQRTQQEDSAVYLCASSPRGLDEQYFGPGTRLTVT.